This TCR beta chain was sequenced for a study of cytomegalovirus exposure and HLA in healthy donors. Primers included in the PCR were 60 Vbeta and 13 Jbeta primers. Methods used by the authors: An analysis that came later counted some 85 million unique TCR beta chains, approximately 11 million shared. Assay used: immunoSEQ multiplex PCR; TCRdb lists only in-frame clones, some missing. The V and J calls and clone size come from that table; D and trimming were worked out from the DNA. This sample has about 140,000 clones; roughly 80% occur once, and the top ten carry over 3%. Sequencing was performed on PBMCs. The origin of this receptor is a man aged 35-49 years in good health and CMV-seronegative.

The DNA for the CDR3 is TGTGCCTGGAGTGGGTCAGTGGTGTCCTACGAGCAGTACTTC. Amino acids: CAWSGSVVSYEQYF. The chain recombines TRBV30 with TRBJ2-7; D ambiguous. The CDR3 contains 14 residues. Deletions cut 1 base from V and 1 base from J, with 11 bases between. Looked up from germline, CDR1 is GTSNPN and CDR2 is SVGIG (reference sequence).